One and the same sample provided the 19 T cell receptor beta chains below, sequenced in a study of regulatory T cells in long-lasting Graves disease. For TCR beta, libraries came from iRepertoire HTBI primers and Arm-PCR of CDR3 regions. TCRdb reprocessed the multiplex PCR reads via MiXCR and lists one record per CDR3 protein. The sample includes hundreds of thousands of distinct CDR3 sequences, about a sixth seen only once; the top ten take around 27%. Regarding time point: newly diagnosed GD, antithyroid drugs for less than 3 months. Isolated PBMC RNA provided the starting material for the TCR library. This sample also appeared in a second study, on T cells in Graves' hyperthyroidism and ophthalmopathy.

Sequencing used peripheral blood mononuclear cells (PBMCs), obtained at new diagnosis, from a patient treated with antithyroid drugs. These receptor sequences come from a man aged 35-49 years with Graves disease.

This clonotype occurred many times. This rearrangement joins TRBV28 to TRBJ1-2, with a possible D match to TRBD1 (5 bases). Germline CDR1 MDHEN, CDR2 SYDVKM. There are 13 residues in the CDR3. With 9 bases removed from V and 7 bases from J, the gap between germline ends came to 18 bases. CDR3 DNA: TGTGCCAGTGGAGAAGGGGCCTTGCTTGGCTACACCTTC. Protein: CASGEGALLGYTF.

There are many counts of this clonotype. The chain recombines TRBV27 with TRBJ1-1, with D possibly being TRBD1 (5 bases). This CDR3 has 13 amino acids. Trimming left V 8 bases short and J 5 bases short, with 15 bases between. The germline V gene has CDR1 MNHEY and CDR2 SMNVEV (reference sequence). As DNA, the CDR3 is TGTGCCAGCTTGGGGCTTACGAGGACTGAAGCTTTCTTT. Residues: CASLGLTRTEAFF.

This clonotype occurred a few times. Relative to the germline gene, one junction end is altered; a read error may explain this. This chain joins TRBV24-1 and TRBJ1-4; 7 nucleotides line up with TRBD1. This CDR3 spans 19 amino acids. Germline V gene sequence: CDR1 KGHDR, CDR2 SFDVKD. The CDR3 reads CAASDLQGVRGSTNEKLFF. The CDR3 DNA follows: TGTGCCGCCAGTGATTTGCAGGGGGTCCGGGGGTCAACTAATGAAAAACTGTTTTTT.

Note on this clonotype: This could be a read error, since a much larger clone is one nucleotide away. The chain couples TRBV6-2 or TRBV6-3 to TRBJ2-1, with D perhaps matching TRBD1 or TRBD2 (5 bases each). Germline CDR1 and CDR2: MNHEY and SVGEGT. V was pared by 0 bases and J by 8 bases, with 14 bases between. The CDR3 is 15 residues long. Written as DNA, the CDR3 is TGTGCCAGCAGTTACTCTCTCCGTGGGGGTCATGAGCAGTTCTTC. It translates to CASSYSLRGGHEQFF.

Points on this clonotype: Relative to the germline gene, one junction end is altered; a read error may explain this. This chain connects TRBV2 to TRBJ1-6, with D possibly being TRBD1 (5 bases). The CDR3 has 11 amino acids. Germline V CDR1 and CDR2: SNHLY, FYNNEI. CDR3 sequence reads: CASSGRDPSRF. The CDR3 DNA reads TGTGCCAGCAGTGGCCGGGACCCGTCCAGGTTT.

The chain has TRBV4-1 and TRBJ2-3, with D possibly TRBD1 on 6 matching bases. The CDR3 covers 12 residues. CDR1 is MGHRA, CDR2 YSYEKL, per germline. V was cut by 11 bases and J by 2 bases, with 11 bases left in between. The CDR3 is CAATGNTDTQYF. Here the CDR3 DNA reads TGCGCCGCAACAGGGAACACAGATACGCAGTATTTT.

This clonotype was found many times. V usage is TRBV27 and J usage is TRBJ2-7; 8 bases align to TRBD1. The CDR3 spans 14 residues. From germline, CDR1 is MNHEY and CDR2 SMNVEV (reference sequence). J gave up 3 bases and V 3 bases, and 4 bases lay outside the gene matches. The CDR3 sequence is CASSFSDRGYEQYF. CDR3 nucleotide sequence: TGTGCCAGCAGTTTTTCCGACAGGGGCTACGAGCAGTACTTC.

With respect to this clonotype: With only one base between it and a far larger clone, this is likely a read error. The V call is TRBV2, the J call TRBJ2-1, with TRBD2 as a possible D gene (5 bases). This CDR3 has 14 amino acids. Trimming removed 4 bases at V and 10 bases at J, with 17 bases between. CDR1 and CDR2 from the germline V gene are SNHLY and FYNNEI. In DNA form, the CDR3 reads TGTGCCAGCAGTGCCGGGATACTGCCCTACGAGCAGTTCTTC. Residues: CASSAGILPYEQFF.

This clonotype was counted ten times or more. This chain connects TRBV10-3 to TRBJ1-1; no firm D call. V was cut by 10 bases and J by 1 base, with 7 bases left in between. This CDR3 spans 11 amino acids. CDR1 is ENHRY, CDR2 SYGVKD, per germline. CDR3 in DNA: TGTGCCACCGGGAGGAACACTGAAGCTTTCTTT. Translated, it gives CATGRNTEAFF.

This clonotype was recorded many times. DNA for the CDR3: TGTGCCAGCAGCTTAATGAGGACCACAGATACGCAGTATTTT. Protein sequence: CASSLMRTTDTQYF. The chain employs TRBV7-3 and TRBJ2-3; D unresolved. This CDR3 is 14 amino acids long. The V end lost 1 base, the J end lost 2 bases, and 7 bases lay between the germline ends. CDR1 is SGHTA and CDR2 is FQGTGA in the germline V gene.

This clonotype was detected ten times or more. V gene TRBV5-6 combines with J gene TRBJ1-1; perhaps TRBD1 as D (5 bases). The germline gives CDR1 SGHDT, CDR2 YYEEEE. V shed 0 bases and J shed 1 base, with 13 bases lying between them. The length of the CDR3 is 16 residues. The CDR3 DNA follows: TGTGCCAGCAGCTTGGCCGACGGGGACTCGAACACTGAAGCTTTCTTT. It is translated as CASSLADGDSNTEAFF.

This clonotype was detected many times. The chain combines TRBV7-2 with TRBJ2-2, with 12 bases that match TRBD1. CDR1 is SGHTA, CDR2 FQGNSA, per germline. The CDR3 has 17 amino acids. Losses at the gene ends were 5 bases for V and 6 bases for J; bases not matched to a gene: 10. The DNA of the CDR3 is TGTGCCAGCAGCAAAGTCCCGGGACAGGGGGCCGCCGGGGAGCTGTTTTTT. It translates to CASSKVPGQGAAGELFF.

As regards this clonotype: This could be a read error, since a much larger clone is one nucleotide away. The chain has TRBV4-1 and TRBJ2-1; D not resolved. The V end lost 1 base, the J end lost 10 bases, and 8 bases lay between the germline ends. Germline V gene data show CDR1 as MGHRA and CDR2 as YSYEKL. This CDR3 is 12 amino acids long. The CDR3 bases are TGCGCCAGCAGCCAAGGTGACGGGGAGCAGTTCTTC. This codes for CASSQGDGEQFF.

CDR3 in DNA: TGTGCCAGCAGTCAGAACCCCATTACGAACACTGAAGCTTTCTTT. Its translation is CASSQNPITNTEAFF. The chain carries TRBV6-1 and TRBJ1-1; D unclear. Germline V lookup: CDR1 MNHNS, CDR2 SASEGT. The germline V and J ends were trimmed by 5 bases and 1 base, with 14 bases remaining between them. The CDR3 has 15 amino acids.

Only one count was recorded for this clonotype. A single base separates this from a much larger clone, so it may be a read error. This is likely a read error, given that the CDR3 carries no conserved phenylalanine or tryptophan at its end. The chain has TRBV24-1 and TRBJ2-7; D uncertain. V lost 4 bases and J 2 bases, leaving 5 bases between the germline ends. The CDR3 has 12 amino acids. Germline CDR1 reads KGHDR; CDR2 reads SFDVKD. This CDR3 reads CATSDAAYEQYL. The CDR3 DNA reads as TGTGCCACCAGTGACGCGGCCTACGAGCAGTACCTC.

The table lists this clonotype with many counts. The genes are TRBV5-1 and TRBJ1-1, with D possibly TRBD1 on 6 matching bases. Germline V gene sequence: CDR1 SGHRS, CDR2 YFSETQ. Trimming removed 5 bases at V and 4 bases at J, with 15 bases between. The length of the CDR3 is 14 residues. The CDR3 coding sequence is TGCGCCAGCAGTTCGGGATCCAGGGGCACTGAAGCTTTCTTT. The encoded protein is CASSSGSRGTEAFF.

The chain is built from TRBV29-1 and TRBJ2-2; perhaps TRBD1 as D (6 bases). Germline V CDR1 and CDR2: SQVTM, ANQGSEA. The germline V and J ends were trimmed by 5 bases and 4 bases, with 14 bases remaining between them. This CDR3 has 14 residues. This chain's CDR3 is CSVWDTGFTGELFF. DNA of the CDR3: TGCAGCGTTTGGGACACAGGGTTCACCGGGGAGCTGTTTTTT.

This clonotype was counted between two and nine times. The chain couples TRBV20-1 to TRBJ1-1; D ambiguous. The CDR3 totals 12 residues. Germline V gene sequence: CDR1 DFQATT, CDR2 SNEGSKA (reference sequence). Trimming shortened V by 2 bases and J by 1 base, and 5 bases separated the two germline ends. The DNA of the CDR3 is TGCAGTGCTAGACTGCAGAACACTGAAGCTTTCTTT. Translating it yields CSARLQNTEAFF.

At least ten counts were recorded for this clonotype. The rearrangement links TRBV20-1 to TRBJ1-1; no reliable D call. CDR3 length equals 10 residues. Trimming stripped 5 bases from V and 3 bases from J, with 4 bases between. Germline CDR1 is DFQATT and CDR2 is SNEGSKA (reference sequence). The DNA for the CDR3 is TGCAGTGCTTTTTACACTGAAGCTTTCTTT. Translated, it gives CSAFYTEAFF.